This TCR beta chain was recovered during a study of beta chain features in type 1 diabetes. Study findings and constraints: When Type 1 diabetes patients were examined, their TCRB CDR3s proved moderately but significantly shorter in all four CD4+ subsets. In comparison with healthy donors, patients had naive, central memory and Treg TCRB repertoires that appeared more similar.

Germline V gene data show CDR1 as SGHAT and CDR2 as FQNNGV. V shed 0 bases and J shed 3 bases, with 8 bases lying between them. CDR3 length equals 15 residues. This clone was picked up a small number of times. The antigen remains undetermined. Since all of the isolated RNA was reverse transcribed, expressed TCRB transcripts were what got sequenced. Sequencing of naive, central memory and regulatory T cell samples gave an average of around 3.8 million reads. The method was immunoSEQ multiplex PCR; TCRdb's version includes in-frame clones alone and lacks a portion of them. In the table there are 110,000 to 150,000 clones, over 8% of which are singletons. Markers CD45RO/CCR7/CD25/CD127/CD95/CD27 served to sort CD4+ naive, central memory, regulatory and stem cell-like memory cells.

This receptor was taken from a woman aged 40 to 50 in good health. The chain joins TRBV11-2 to TRBJ1-4, with D unresolved. The sample was central memory CD4+ T cells from blood. This CDR3 reads CASSLEGRPNEKLFF. CDR3 coding DNA: TGTGCCAGCAGCTTAGAGGGCAGACCTAATGAAAAACTGTTTTTT.